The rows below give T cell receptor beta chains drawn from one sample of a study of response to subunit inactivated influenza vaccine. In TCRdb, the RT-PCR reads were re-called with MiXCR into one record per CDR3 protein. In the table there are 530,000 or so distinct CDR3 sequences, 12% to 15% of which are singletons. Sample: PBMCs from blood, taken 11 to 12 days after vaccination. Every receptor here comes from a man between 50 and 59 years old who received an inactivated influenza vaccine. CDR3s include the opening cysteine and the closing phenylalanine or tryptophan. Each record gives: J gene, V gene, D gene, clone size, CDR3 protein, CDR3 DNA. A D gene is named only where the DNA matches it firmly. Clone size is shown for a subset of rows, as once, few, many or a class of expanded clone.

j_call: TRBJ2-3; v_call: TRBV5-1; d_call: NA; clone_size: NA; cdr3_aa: CASSLGGEPDTQYF; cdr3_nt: TGCGCCAGCAGCTTAGGAGGGGAGCCAGATACGCAGTATTTT
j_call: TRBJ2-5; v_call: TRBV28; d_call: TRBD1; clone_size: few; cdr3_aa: CASSLTGNQETQYF; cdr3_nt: TGTGCCAGCAGTCTGACAGGGAACCAAGAGACCCAGTACTTC
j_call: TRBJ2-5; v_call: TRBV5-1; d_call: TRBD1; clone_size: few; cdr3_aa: CASSLFPRTGGAEETQYF; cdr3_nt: TGCGCCAGCAGCTTGTTCCCACGGACAGGGGGCGCGGAGGAGACCCAGTACTTC
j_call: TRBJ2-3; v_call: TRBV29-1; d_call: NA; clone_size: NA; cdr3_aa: CSVEMTDTQYF; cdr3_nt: TGCAGCGTTGAAATGACAGATACGCAGTATTTT
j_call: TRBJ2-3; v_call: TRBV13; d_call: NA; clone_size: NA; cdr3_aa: CASSPFSGNTDTQYF; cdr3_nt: TGTGCCAGCAGCCCTTTTAGCGGAAACACAGATACGCAGTATTTT
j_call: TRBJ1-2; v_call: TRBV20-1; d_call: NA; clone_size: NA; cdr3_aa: CSARGGGSRNYGYTF; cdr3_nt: TGCAGTGCTAGAGGGGGAGGGTCTAGAAATTATGGCTACACCTTC
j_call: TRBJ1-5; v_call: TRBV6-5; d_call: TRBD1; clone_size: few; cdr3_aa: CASSYSTGGQPQHF; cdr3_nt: TGTGCCAGCAGTTACTCTACAGGGGGTCAGCCCCAGCATTTT
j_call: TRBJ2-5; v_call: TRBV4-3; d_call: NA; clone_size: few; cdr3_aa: CASSQGVRVQETQYF; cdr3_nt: TGCGCCAGCAGCCAAGGGGTCCGCGTCCAAGAGACCCAGTACTTC
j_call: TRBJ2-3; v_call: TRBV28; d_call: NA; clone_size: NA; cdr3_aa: CASSPGGREDTQYF; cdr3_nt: TGTGCCAGCAGCCCCGGAGGGCGCGAAGATACGCAGTATTTT
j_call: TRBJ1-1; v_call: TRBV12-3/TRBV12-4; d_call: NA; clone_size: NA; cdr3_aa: CASSGTVNTEAFF; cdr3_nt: TGTGCCAGCAGTGGGACTGTGAACACTGAAGCTTTCTTT
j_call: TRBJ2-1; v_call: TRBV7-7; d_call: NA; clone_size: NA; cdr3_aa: CASSLVGSTADEQFF; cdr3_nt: TGTGCCAGCAGCTTAGTCGGGAGTACTGCGGATGAGCAGTTCTTC
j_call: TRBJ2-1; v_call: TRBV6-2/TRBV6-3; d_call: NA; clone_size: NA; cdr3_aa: CASSFSRRLGNEQFF; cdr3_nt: TGTGCCAGCAGTTTTTCCCGACGTCTGGGGAATGAGCAGTTCTTC
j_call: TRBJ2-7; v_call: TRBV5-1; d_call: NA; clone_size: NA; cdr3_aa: CASSLETYRSYEQYF; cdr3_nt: TGCGCCAGCAGCTTGGAGACCTATCGCTCCTACGAGCAGTACTTC
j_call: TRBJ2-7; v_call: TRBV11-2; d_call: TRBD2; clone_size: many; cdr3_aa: CASSNGLAGIRGYEQYF; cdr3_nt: TGTGCCAGCAGCAACGGACTAGCGGGAATTAGGGGCTACGAGCAGTACTTC
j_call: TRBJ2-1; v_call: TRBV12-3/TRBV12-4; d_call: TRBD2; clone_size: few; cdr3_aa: CASSSNSGINEQFF; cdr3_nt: TGTGCCAGCAGTTCCAATAGCGGGATTAATGAGCAGTTCTTC
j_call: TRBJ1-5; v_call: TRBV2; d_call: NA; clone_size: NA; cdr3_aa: CASSEWPNQPQHF; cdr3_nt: TGTGCCAGCAGTGAATGGCCGAATCAGCCCCAGCATTTT
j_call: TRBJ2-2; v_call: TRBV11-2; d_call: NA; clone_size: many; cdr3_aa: CASSGEVGVVNTGELFF; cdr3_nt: TGTGCCAGCAGTGGTGAGGTCGGGGTTGTGAACACCGGGGAGCTGTTTTTT
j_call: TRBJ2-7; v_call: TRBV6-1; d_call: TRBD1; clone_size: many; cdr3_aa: CASSPTRDRGSSYEQYF; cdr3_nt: TGTGCCAGCAGCCCCACCCGGGACAGGGGGAGCTCCTACGAGCAGTACTTC
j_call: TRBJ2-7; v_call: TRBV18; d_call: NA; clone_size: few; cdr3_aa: CASSPLRVAAEQYF; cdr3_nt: TGTGCCAGCTCACCACTCCGGGTCGCCGCCGAGCAGTACTTC
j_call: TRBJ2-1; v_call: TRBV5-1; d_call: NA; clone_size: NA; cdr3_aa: CASSWVIGADEQFF; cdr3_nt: TGCGCCAGCAGCTGGGTGATAGGAGCGGATGAGCAGTTCTTC
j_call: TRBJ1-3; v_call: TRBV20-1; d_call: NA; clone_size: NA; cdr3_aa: CSASWGPDNSIYF; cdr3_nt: TGCAGTGCTAGTTGGGGGCCCGATAACTCCATATATTTT
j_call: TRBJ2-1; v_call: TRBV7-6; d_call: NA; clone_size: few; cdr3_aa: CASSQPGVAVYNEQFF; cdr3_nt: TGTGCCAGCAGCCAACCGGGGGTAGCGGTTTACAATGAGCAGTTCTTC
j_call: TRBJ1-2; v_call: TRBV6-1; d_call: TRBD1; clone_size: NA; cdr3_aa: CASSPGQGENLYYGYTF; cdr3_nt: TGTGCCAGCAGTCCTGGACAGGGGGAAAATTTGTACTATGGCTACACCTTC
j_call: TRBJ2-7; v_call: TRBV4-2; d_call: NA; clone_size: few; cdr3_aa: CASSFRVGDEQYF; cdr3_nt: TGTGCCAGCAGCTTCAGGGTCGGGGACGAGCAGTACTTC
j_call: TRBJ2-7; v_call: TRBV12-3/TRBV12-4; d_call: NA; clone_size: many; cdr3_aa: CASRPTVSYEQYF; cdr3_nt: TGTGCCAGCAGACCGACAGTCTCCTACGAGCAGTACTTC
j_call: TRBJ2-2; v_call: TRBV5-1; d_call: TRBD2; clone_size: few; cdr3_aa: CASSLPSGGRPTGELFF; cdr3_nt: TGCGCCAGCAGCTTGCCTAGCGGGGGACGTCCCACCGGGGAGCTGTTTTTT
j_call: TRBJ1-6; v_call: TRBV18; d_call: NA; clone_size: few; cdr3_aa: CASSPQQGNNSPLHF; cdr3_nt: TGTGCCAGCTCACCACAACAGGGAAATAATTCACCCCTCCACTTT
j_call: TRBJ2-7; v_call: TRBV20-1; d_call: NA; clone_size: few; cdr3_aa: CSARGLQSSYEQYF; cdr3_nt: TGCAGTGCTAGAGGCCTTCAGAGCTCCTACGAGCAGTACTTC
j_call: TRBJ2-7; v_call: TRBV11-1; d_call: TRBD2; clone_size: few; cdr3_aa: CASSIPFSAGDYHYEQYF; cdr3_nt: TGTGCCAGCAGTATTCCTTTCTCGGCGGGGGACTATCACTACGAGCAGTACTTC
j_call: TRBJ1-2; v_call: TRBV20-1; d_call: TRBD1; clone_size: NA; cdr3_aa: CSARGQAANYGYTF; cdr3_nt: TGCAGTGCTAGGGGACAGGCCGCTAACTATGGCTACACCTTC
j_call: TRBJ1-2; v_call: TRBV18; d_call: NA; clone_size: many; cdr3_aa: CASSPSPGDYGYTF; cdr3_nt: TGTGCCAGCTCACCAAGTCCGGGGGATTATGGCTACACCTTC
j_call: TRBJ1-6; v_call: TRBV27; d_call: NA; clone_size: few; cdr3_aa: CASSLSEGRGSTLHF; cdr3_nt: TGTGCCAGCAGTTTATCGGAGGGCAGGGGATCAACCCTCCACTTT
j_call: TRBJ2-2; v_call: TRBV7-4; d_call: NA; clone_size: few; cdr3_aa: CASSLPVRANTGELFF; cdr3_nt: TGTGCCAGCAGCTTGCCGGTCCGTGCGAACACCGGGGAGCTGTTTTTT
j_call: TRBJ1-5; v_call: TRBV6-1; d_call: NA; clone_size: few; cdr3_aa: CASSPYRGDQPQHF; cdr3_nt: TGTGCCAGCAGCCCCTATCGGGGGGATCAGCCCCAGCATTTT
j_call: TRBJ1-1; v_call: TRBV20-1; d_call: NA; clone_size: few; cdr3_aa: CSAQRGRTEAFF; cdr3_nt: TGCAGTGCTCAACGAGGACGCACTGAAGCTTTCTTT
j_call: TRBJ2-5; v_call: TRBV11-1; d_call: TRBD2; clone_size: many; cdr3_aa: CASSRTPGLARSRQETQYF; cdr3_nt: TGTGCCAGCAGCAGAACTCCGGGACTAGCGAGGTCCCGGCAAGAGACCCAGTACTTC
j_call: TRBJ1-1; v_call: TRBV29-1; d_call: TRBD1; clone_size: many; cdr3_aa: CSVRQGTEAFF; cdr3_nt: TGCAGCGTCCGACAGGGCACTGAAGCTTTCTTT
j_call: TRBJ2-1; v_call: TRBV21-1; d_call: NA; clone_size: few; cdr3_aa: CASSKALLAGGPKEQFF; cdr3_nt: TGTGCCAGCAGCAAAGCGCTGCTAGCGGGAGGCCCCAAAGAGCAGTTCTTC
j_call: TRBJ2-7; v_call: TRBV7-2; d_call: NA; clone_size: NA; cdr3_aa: CASSLGLGGTYYEQYF; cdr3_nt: TGTGCCAGCAGCTTGGGGCTAGGGGGGACGTACTACGAGCAGTACTTC
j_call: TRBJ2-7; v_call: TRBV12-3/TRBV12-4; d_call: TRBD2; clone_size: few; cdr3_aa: CASSSGIAGVHEQYF; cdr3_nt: TGTGCCAGCAGTTCCGGGATAGCGGGAGTACACGAGCAGTACTTC
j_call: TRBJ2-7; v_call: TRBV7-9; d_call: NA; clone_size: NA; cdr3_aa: CASSNDRGYNEQYF; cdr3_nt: TGTGCCAGCTCCAACGATCGGGGCTACAACGAGCAGTACTTC
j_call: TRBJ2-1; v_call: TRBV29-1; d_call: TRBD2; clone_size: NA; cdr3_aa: CSASLADHEQFF; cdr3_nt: TGCAGCGCATCGCTAGCGGACCATGAGCAGTTCTTC
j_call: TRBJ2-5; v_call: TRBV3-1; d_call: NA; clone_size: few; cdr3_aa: CASSQLGGQVETQYF; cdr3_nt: TGTGCCAGCAGCCAGCTGGGGGGGCAAGTAGAGACCCAGTACTTC
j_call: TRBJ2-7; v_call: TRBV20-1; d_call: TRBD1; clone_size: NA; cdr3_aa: CSARTGFRYEQYF; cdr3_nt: TGCAGTGCAAGGACAGGGTTTCGTTACGAGCAGTACTTC
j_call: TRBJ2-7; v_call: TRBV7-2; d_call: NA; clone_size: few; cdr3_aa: CASSLVAEYEQYF; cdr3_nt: TGTGCCAGCAGCTTAGTAGCGGAATACGAGCAGTACTTC
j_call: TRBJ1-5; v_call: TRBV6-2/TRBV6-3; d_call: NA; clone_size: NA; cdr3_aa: CASSALWGDNQPQHF; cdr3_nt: TGTGCCAGCAGTGCCCTCTGGGGAGACAATCAGCCCCAGCATTTT
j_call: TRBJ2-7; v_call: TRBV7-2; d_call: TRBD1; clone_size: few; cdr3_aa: CASSLAEGQGRSEQYF; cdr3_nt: TGTGCCAGCAGCTTAGCAGAGGGACAGGGTCGGAGCGAGCAGTACTTC
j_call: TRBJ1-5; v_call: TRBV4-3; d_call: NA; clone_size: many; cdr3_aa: CASSPLPVGRQPQHF; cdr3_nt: TGCGCCAGCAGTCCATTACCCGTGGGTCGACAGCCCCAGCATTTT
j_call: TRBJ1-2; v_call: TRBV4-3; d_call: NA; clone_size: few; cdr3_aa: CASSQEHFGGTNYGYTF; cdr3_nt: TGCGCCAGCAGCCAAGAACATTTCGGAGGAACTAACTATGGCTACACCTTC
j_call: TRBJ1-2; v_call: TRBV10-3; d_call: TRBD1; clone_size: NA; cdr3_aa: CAISEGTGNSYGYTF; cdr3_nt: TGTGCCATCAGTGAGGGGACAGGGAACTCCTATGGCTACACCTTC
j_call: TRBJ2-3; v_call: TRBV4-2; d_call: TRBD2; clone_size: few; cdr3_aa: CASSQEAERGRTDTQYF; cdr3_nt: TGTGCCAGCAGCCAAGAGGCCGAGCGGGGACGCACAGATACGCAGTATTTT
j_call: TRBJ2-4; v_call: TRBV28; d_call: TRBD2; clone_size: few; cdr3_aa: CASSPLRSGRAKNIQYF; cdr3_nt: TGTGCCAGCAGTCCCCTAAGGAGCGGGAGGGCCAAAAACATTCAGTACTTC
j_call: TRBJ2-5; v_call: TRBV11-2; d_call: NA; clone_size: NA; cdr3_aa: CASSRAHGTSIQETQYF; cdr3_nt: TGTGCCAGCAGCCGAGCTCACGGGACATCAATCCAAGAGACCCAGTACTTC
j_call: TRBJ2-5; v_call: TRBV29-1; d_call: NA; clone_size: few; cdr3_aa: CSVSLQGLGETQYF; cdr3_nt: TGCAGCGTTTCTCTACAGGGATTAGGAGAGACCCAGTACTTC
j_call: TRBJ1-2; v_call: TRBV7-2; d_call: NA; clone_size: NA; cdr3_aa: CASSLMSGYTF; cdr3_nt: TGTGCCAGCAGCTTAATGTCGGGCTACACCTTC
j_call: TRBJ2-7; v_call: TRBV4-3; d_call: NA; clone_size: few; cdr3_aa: CASSQDSGDDPYEQYF; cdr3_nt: TGCGCCAGCAGCCAAGATTCCGGGGACGACCCATACGAGCAGTACTTC
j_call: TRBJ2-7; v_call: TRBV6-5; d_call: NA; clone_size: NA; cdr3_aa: CASSYATERSYEQYF; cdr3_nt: TGTGCCAGCAGTTACGCGACAGAGAGATCCTACGAGCAGTACTTC
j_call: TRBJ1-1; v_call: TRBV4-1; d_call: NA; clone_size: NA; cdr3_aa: CASSQDNRDLLREAFF; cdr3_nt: TGCGCCAGCAGCCAAGATAACCGGGATCTTTTGCGTGAAGCTTTCTTT
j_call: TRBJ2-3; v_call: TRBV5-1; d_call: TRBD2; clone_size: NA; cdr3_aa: CASSLSTGGYTDTQYF; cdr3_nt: TGCGCCAGCAGCTTGTCAACGGGGGGTTACACAGATACGCAGTATTTT
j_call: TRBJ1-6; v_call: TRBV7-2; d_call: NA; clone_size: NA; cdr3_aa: CASSRDVFSPLHF; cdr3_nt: TGTGCCAGCAGCCGGGACGTTTTTTCACCCCTCCACTTT